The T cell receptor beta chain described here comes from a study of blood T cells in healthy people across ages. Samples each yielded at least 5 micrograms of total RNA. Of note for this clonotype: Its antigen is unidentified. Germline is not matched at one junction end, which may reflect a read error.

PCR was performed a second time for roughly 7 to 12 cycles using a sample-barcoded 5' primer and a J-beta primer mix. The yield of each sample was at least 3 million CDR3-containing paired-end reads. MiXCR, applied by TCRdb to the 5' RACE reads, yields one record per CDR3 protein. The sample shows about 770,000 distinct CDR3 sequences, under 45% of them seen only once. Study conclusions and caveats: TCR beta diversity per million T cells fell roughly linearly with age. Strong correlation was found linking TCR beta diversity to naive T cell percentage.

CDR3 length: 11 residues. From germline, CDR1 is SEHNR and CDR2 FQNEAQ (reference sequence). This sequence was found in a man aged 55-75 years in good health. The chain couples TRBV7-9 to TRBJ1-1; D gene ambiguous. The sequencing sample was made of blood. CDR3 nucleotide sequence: TGTGCCGGCAGGATAAACCGTGAAGCTTTCTTT. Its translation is CAGRINREAFF.